This T cell receptor beta chain emerged from a study of T-cell reconstitution after alpha-beta-depleted transplantation in children. The CDR3 covers 13 residues. The trim removed 4 bases at V and 5 bases at J, leaving 4 bases unmatched. Germline V gene lookup returns CDR1 KGHSH and CDR2 LQKENI. This clonotype occurred a few times. A TCRbeta library incorporating unique molecular identifiers was prepared. From the PCR reads, TCRdb called clonotypes with MiXCR, one entry per CDR3 protein. The sample lists about 610,000 distinct CDR3 sequences, roughly a tenth occurring once. The TCR comes from a human donor who donated a stem cell graft to a child with acute myeloid leukemia. This rearrangement joins TRBV18 to TRBJ1-1; 7 bases are shared with TRBD1. The sequenced sample was PBMCs from the stem cell graft donor, obtained from the stem cell graft. DNA for the CDR3: TGTGCCAGCTCACAAGACAGGGAAACTGAAGCTTTCTTT. Protein product: CASSQDRETEAFF. The variable domain in full, with the rest retrieved from reference TRBV18 and TRBJ1-1, is NAGVMQNPRHLVRRRGQEARLRCSPMKGHSHVYWYRQLPEEGLKFMVYLQKENIIDESGMPKERFSAEFPKEGPSILRIQQVVRGDSAAYFCASSQDRETEAFFGQGTRLTVV.